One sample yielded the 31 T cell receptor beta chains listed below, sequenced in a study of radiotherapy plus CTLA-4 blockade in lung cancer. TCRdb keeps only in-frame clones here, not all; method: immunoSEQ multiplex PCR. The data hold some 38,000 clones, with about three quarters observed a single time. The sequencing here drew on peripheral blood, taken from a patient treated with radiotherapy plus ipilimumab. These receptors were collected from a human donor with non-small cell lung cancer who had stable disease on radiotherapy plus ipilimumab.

The CDR3 reads CASSRRKASRDWETQYF. The DNA of the CDR3 is TGTGCCAGTAGTCGCCGCAAAGCCTCTAGAGACTGGGAGACCCAGTACTTC. The chain has TRBV19 and TRBJ2-5, with D unresolved. The CDR3 runs to 17 residues. The V gene lost 5 bases and the J gene lost 5 bases, with 24 bases spanning the gap. Per the germline V gene, CDR1 is LNHDA and CDR2 is SQIVND (reference sequence).

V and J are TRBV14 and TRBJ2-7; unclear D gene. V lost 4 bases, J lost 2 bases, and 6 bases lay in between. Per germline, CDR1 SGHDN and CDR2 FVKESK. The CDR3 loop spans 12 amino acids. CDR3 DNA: TGTGCCAGCAGCCGCAGAGCCTACGAGCAGTACTTC. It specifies CASSRRAYEQYF.

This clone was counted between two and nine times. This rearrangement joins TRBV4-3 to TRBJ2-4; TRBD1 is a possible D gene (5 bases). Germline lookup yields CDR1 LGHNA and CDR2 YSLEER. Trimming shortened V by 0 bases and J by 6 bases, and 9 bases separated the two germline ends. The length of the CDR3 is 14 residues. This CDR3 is CASSQDRDRNIQYF. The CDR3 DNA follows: TGCGCCAGCAGCCAAGACAGGGATAGAAACATTCAGTACTTC.

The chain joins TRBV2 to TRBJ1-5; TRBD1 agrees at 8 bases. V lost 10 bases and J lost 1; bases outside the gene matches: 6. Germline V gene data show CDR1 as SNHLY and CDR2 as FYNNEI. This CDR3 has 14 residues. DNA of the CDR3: TGTGCCACTTCAGGGGGCATAAGCAATCAGCCCCAGCATTTT. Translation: CATSGGISNQPQHF. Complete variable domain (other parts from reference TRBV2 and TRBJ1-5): EPEVTQTPSHQVTQMGQEVILRCVPISNHLYFYWYRQILGQKVEFLVSFYNNEISEKSEIFDDQFSVERPDGSNFTLKIRSTKLEDSAMYFCATSGGISNQPQHFGDGTRLSIL.

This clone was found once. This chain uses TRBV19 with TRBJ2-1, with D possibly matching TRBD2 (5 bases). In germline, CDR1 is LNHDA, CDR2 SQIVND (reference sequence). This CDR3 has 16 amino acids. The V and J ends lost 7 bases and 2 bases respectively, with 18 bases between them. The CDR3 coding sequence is TGTGCCAGTACGCCCGCGTACGGGGTTACCTACAATGAGCAGTTCTTC. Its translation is CASTPAYGVTYNEQFF. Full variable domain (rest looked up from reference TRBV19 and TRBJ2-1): DGGITQSPKYLFRKEGQNVTLSCEQNLNHDAMYWYRQDPGQGLRLIYYSQIVNDFQKGDIAEGYSVSREKKESFPLTVTSAQKNPTAFYLCASTPAYGVTYNEQFFGPGTRLTVL.

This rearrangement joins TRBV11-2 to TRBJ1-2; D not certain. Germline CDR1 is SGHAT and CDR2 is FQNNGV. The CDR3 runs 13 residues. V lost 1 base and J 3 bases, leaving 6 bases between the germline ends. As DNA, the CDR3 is TGTGCCAGCAGCTTAGGACAAGACTATGGCTACACCTTC. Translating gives CASSLGQDYGYTF.

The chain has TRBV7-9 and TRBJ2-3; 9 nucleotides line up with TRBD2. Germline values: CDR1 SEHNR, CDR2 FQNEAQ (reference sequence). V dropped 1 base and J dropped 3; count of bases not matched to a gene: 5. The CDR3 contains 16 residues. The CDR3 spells CASSLGGGGATDTQYF. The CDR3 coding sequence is TGTGCCAGCAGCTTAGGAGGCGGGGGGGCGACAGATACGCAGTATTTT. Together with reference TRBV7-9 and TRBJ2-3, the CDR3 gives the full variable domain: DTGVSQNPRHKITKRGQNVTFRCDPISEHNRLYWYRQTLGQGPEFLTYFQNEAQLEKSRLLSDRFSAERPKGSFSTLEIQRTEQGDSAMYLCASSLGGGGATDTQYFGPGTRLTVL.

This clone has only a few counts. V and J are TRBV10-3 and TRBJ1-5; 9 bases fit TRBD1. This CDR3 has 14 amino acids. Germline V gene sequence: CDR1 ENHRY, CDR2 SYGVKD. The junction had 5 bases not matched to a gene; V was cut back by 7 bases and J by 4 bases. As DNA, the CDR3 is TGTGCCATCACCGACGACAGGGGGAATCAGCCCCAGCATTTT. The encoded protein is CAITDDRGNQPQHF.

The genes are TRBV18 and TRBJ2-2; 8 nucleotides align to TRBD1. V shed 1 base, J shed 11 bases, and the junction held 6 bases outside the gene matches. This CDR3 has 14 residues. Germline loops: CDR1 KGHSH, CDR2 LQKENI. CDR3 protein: CASSPRQGTTELFF. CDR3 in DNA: TGTGCCAGCTCACCACGACAGGGGACCACCGAGCTGTTTTTT.

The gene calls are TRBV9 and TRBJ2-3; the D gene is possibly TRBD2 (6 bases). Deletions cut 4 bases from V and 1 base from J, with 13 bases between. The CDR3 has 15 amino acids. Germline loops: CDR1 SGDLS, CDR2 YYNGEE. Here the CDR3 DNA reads TGTGCCAGCAGCCCCCCCCGCGGGGGCACAGATACGCAGTATTTT. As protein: CASSPPRGGTDTQYF.

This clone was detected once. The CDR3 sequence is CASSPSGGPYNEQFF. Written as DNA, the CDR3 is TGTGCCAGCTCACCTAGCGGGGGGCCGTACAATGAGCAGTTCTTC. V is TRBV18 and J is TRBJ2-1; the match to TRBD2 covers 10 bases. Trimming cost V 3 bases and J 4 bases; bases outside gene matches: 3. CDR3 size: 15 residues. The germline V gene has CDR1 KGHSH and CDR2 LQKENI.

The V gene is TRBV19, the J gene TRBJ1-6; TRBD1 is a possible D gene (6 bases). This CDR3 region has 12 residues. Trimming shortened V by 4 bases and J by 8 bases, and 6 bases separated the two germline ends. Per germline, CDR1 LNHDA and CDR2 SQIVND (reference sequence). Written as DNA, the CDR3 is TGTGCCAGTAGTAACAGGGATTCACCCCTCCACTTT. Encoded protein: CASSNRDSPLHF.

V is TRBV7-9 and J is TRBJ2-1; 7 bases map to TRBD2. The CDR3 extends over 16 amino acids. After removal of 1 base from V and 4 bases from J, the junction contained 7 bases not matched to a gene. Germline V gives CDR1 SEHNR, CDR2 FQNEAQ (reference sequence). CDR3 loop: CASSLEGGGFYNEQFF. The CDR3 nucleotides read TGTGCCAGCAGCTTAGAAGGCGGGGGATTTTACAATGAGCAGTTCTTC.

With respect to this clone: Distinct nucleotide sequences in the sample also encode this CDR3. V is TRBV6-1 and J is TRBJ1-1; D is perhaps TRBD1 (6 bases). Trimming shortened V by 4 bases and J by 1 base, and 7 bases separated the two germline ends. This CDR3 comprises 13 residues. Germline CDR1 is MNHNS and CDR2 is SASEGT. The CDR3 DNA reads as TGTGCCAGCAGTGTACAGGGGAACACTGAAGCTTTCTTT. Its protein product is CASSVQGNTEAFF.

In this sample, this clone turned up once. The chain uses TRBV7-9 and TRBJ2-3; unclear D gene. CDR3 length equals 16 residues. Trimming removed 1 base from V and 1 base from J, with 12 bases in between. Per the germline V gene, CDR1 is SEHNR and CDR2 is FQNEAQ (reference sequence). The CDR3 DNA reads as TGTGCCAGCAGCTTAGAAGCGTCAGCCCGCACAGATACGCAGTATTTT. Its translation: CASSLEASARTDTQYF.

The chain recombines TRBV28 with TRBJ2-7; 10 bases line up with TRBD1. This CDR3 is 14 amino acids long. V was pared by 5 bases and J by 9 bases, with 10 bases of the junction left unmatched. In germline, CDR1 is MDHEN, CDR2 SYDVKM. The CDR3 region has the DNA TGTGCCAGCAGTCGGACAGGGGGGGGAGGATCGCAGTACGTC. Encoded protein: CASSRTGGGGSQYV.

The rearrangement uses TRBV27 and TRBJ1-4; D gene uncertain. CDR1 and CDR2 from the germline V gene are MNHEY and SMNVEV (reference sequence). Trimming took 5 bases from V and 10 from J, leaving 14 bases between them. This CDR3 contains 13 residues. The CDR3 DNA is TGTGCCAGCAGTCCCCGATATCAAGGAAAACTGTTTTTT. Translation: CASSPRYQGKLFF.

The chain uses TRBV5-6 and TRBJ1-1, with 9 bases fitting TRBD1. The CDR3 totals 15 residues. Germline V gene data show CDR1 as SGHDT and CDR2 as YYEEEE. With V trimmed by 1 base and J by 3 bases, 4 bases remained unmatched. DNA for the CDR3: TGTGCCAGCAGCTTGCGGACAGGGGTTCACACTGAAGCTTTCTTT. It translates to CASSLRTGVHTEAFF.

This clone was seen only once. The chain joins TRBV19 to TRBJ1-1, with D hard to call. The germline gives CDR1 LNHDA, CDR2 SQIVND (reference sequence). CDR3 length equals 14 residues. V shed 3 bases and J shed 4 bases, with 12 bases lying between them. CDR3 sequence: CASSISAEFTEAFF. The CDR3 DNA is TGTGCCAGTAGTATTAGCGCAGAGTTCACTGAAGCTTTCTTT.

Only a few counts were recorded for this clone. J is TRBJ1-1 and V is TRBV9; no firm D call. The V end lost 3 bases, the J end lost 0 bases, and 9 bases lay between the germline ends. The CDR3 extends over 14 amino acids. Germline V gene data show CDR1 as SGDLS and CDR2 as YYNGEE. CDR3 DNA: TGTGCCAGCAGCGATATGACTTTGAACACTGAAGCTTTCTTT. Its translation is CASSDMTLNTEAFF.

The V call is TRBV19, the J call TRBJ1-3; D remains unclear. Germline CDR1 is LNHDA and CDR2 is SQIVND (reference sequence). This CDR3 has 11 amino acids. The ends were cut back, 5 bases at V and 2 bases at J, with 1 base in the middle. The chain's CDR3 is CASSPGNTIYF. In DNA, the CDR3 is TGTGCCAGTAGTCCTGGAAACACCATATATTTT.

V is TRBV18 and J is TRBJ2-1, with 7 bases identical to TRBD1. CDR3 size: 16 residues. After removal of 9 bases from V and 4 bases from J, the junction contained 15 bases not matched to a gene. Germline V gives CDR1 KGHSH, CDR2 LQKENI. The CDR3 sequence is CARRKPPGQVYNEQFF. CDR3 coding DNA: TGTGCCAGGCGGAAACCTCCCGGACAGGTTTACAATGAGCAGTTCTTC.

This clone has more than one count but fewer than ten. This chain's CDR3 is CASSSRDRNQPQHF. In nucleotides, the CDR3 is TGTGCCAGTAGTAGCCGGGACCGAAATCAGCCCCAGCATTTT. This chain connects TRBV19 to TRBJ1-5; D perhaps matches TRBD1 (5 bases). V lost 4 bases to trimming and J lost 4 bases, with 11 bases between them. The CDR3 length is 14 residues. CDR1 is LNHDA and CDR2 is SQIVND in the germline V gene (reference sequence).

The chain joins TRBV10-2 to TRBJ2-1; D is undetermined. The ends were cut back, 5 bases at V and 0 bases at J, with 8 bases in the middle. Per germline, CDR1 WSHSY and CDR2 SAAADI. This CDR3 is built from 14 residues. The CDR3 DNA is TGCGCCAGCAGTACGGGCTTCTCCTACAATGAGCAGTTCTTC. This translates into CASSTGFSYNEQFF.

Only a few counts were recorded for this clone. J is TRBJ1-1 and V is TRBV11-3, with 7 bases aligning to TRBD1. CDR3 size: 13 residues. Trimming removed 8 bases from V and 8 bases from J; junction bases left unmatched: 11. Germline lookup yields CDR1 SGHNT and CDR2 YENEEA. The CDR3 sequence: CASSTGDRKEAFF. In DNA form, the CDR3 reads TGTGCCAGCTCCACAGGGGATCGCAAAGAAGCTTTCTTT.

The CDR3 region is CSAGQGYEQFF. The CDR3 bases are TGCAGTGCTGGACAGGGATATGAGCAGTTCTTC. The chain has TRBV20-1 and TRBJ2-1, with 8 bases aligning to TRBD1. Looked up from germline, CDR1 is DFQATT and CDR2 is SNEGSKA (reference sequence). The CDR3 runs to 11 residues. Germline trimming cut 5 bases from V and 8 bases from J; bases unmatched to any gene: 2.

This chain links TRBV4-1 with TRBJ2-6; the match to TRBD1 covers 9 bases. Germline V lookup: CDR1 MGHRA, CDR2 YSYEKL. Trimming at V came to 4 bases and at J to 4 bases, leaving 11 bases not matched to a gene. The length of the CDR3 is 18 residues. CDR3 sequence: CASSPQGASELGANVLTF. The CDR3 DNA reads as TGCGCCAGCAGCCCACAGGGGGCCTCAGAGCTAGGGGCCAACGTCCTGACTTTC.

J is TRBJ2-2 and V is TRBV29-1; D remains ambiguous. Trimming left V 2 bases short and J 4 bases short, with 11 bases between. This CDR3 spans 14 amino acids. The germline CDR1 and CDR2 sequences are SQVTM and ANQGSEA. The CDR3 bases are TGCAGCGTTGAATCCGCAGGTAGCACCGGGGAGCTGTTTTTT. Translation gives CSVESAGSTGELFF.

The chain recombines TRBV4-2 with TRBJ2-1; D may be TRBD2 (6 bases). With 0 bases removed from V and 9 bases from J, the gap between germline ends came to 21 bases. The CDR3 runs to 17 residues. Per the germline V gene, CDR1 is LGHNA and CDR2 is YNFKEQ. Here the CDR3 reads CASSQDAGTRSHSEQFF. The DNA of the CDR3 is TGTGCCAGCAGCCAAGATGCCGGGACTCGGAGTCACTCTGAGCAGTTCTTC.

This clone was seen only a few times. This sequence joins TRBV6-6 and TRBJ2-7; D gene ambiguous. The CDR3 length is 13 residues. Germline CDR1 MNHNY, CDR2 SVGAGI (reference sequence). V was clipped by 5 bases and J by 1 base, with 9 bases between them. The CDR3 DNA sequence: TGTGCCAGCAGTCCCGACTCATCCTACGAGCAGTACGTC. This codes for CASSPDSSYEQYV.

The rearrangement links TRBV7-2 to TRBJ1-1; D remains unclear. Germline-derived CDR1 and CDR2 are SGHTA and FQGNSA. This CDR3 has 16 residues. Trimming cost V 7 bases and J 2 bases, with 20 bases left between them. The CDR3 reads CASTRVFTAQNTEAFF. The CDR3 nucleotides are TGTGCCAGCACCCGAGTGTTCACAGCGCAAAACACTGAAGCTTTCTTT.